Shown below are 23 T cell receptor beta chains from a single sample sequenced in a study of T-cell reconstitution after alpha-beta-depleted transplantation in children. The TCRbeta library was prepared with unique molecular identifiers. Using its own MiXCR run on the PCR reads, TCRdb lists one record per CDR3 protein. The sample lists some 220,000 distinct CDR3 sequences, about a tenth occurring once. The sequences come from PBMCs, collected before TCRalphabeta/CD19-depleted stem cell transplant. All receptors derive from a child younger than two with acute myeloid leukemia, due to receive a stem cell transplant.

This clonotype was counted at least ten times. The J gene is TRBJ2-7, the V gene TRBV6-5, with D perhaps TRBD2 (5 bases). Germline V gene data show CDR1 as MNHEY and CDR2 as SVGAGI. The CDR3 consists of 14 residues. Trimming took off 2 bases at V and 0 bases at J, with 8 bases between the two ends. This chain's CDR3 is CASSYLSGSYEQYF. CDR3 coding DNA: TGTGCCAGCAGTTACCTGAGCGGCTCCTACGAGCAGTACTTC.

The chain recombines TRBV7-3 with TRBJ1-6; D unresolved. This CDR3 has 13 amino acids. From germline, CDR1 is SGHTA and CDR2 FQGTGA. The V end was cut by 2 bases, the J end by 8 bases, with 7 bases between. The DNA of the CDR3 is TGTGCCAGCAGCTTACTCCCGGATTCACCCCTCCACTTT. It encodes CASSLLPDSPLHF.

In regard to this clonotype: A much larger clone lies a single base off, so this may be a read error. As DNA, the CDR3 is TGCGTCAGCAGCTTGACAGTAACCTACGAGCAGTACTTC. It translates to CVSSLTVTYEQYF. This chain connects TRBV5-1 to TRBJ2-7; D might be TRBD1 (5 bases). Germline CDR1 is SGHRS and CDR2 is YFSETQ. The CDR3 runs to 13 residues.

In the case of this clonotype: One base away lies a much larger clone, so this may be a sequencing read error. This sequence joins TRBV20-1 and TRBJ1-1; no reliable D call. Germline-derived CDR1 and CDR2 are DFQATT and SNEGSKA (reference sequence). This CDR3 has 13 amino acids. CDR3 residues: CSASMSMNIEAFF. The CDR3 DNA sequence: TGCAGTGCTTCGATGAGCATGAACATTGAAGCTTTCTTT.

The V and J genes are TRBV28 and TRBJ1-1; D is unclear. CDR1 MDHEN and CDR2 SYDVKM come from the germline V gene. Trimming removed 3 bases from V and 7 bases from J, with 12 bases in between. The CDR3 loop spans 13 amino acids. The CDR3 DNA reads TGTGCCAGCAGTTTCCCAGCGGTAGGTGAAGCTTTCTTT. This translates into CASSFPAVGEAFF.

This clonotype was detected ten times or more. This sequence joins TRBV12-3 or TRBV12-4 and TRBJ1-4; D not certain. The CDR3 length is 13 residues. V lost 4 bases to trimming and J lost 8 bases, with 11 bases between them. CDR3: CASSSLLTEKLFF. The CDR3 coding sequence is TGTGCCAGCAGTTCCCTATTAACAGAAAAACTGTTTTTT.

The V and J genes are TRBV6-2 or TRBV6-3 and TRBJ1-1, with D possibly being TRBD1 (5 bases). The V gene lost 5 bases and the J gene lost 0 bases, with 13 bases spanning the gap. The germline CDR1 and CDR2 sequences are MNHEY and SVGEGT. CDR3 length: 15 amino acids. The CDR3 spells CASSHLGGMNTEAFF. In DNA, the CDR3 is TGTGCCAGCAGTCATCTTGGGGGGATGAACACTGAAGCTTTCTTT.

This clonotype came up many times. The chain's CDR3 is CASSLLLGELFF. DNA of the CDR3: TGTGCCAGCAGTTTACTCCTCGGGGAGCTGTTTTTT. The rearrangement uses TRBV28 and TRBJ2-2, with D uncertain. The CDR3 length is 12 residues. Germline V gives CDR1 MDHEN, CDR2 SYDVKM. Trimming stripped 2 bases from V and 7 bases from J, with 5 bases between.

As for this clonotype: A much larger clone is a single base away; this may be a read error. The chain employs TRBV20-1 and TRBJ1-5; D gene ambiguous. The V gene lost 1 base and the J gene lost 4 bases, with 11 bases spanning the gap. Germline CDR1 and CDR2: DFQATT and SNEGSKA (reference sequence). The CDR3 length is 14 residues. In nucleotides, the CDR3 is TGCAGTGCTAGAGTTTCCTACCCTAATCAGCCCCAGCATTTT. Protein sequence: CSARVSYPNQPQHF.

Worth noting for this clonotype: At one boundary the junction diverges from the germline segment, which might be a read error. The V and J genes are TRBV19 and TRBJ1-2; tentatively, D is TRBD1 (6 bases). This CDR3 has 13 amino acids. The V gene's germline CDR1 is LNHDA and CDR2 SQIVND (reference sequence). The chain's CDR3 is CASSPDRNYDYTF. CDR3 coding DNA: TGTGCCAGTAGTCCCGACAGGAACTATGACTACACCTTC.

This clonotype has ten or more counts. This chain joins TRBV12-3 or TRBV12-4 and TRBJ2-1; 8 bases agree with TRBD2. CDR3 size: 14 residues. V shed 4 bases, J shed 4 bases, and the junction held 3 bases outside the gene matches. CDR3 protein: CASSSLAGYNEQFF. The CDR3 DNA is TGTGCCAGCAGTTCCCTAGCGGGTTACAATGAGCAGTTCTTC.

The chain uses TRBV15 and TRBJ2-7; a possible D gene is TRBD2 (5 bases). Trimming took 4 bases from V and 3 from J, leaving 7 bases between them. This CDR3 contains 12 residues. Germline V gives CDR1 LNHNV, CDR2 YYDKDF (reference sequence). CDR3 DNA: TGTGCCACCAGCACCCGGGGCTACGAGCAGTACTTC. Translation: CATSTRGYEQYF. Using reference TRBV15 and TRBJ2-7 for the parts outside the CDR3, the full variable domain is DAMVIQNPRYQVTQFGKPVTLSCSQTLNHNVMYWYQQKSSQAPKLLFHYYDKDFNNEADTPDNFQSRRPNTSFCFLDIRSPGLGDTAMYLCATSTRGYEQYFGPGTRLTVT.

The CDR3 DNA sequence: TGCAGTGCTGGCCGGGACCCCGAGGGGGAGACCCAGTACTTC. Translated, it gives CSAGRDPEGETQYF. The chain carries TRBV20-1 and TRBJ2-5; the D gene could be TRBD1 or TRBD2 (5 bases each). V was clipped by 5 bases and J by 5 bases, with 18 bases between them. CDR3 length equals 14 residues. Germline CDR1 DFQATT, CDR2 SNEGSKA (reference sequence).

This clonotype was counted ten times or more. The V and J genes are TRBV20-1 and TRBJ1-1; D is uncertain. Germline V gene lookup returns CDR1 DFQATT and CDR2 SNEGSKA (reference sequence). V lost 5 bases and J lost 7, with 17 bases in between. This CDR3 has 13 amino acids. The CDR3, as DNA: TGCAGTGCTTATGACACTTTGAACGGTGAAGCTTTCTTT. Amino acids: CSAYDTLNGEAFF.

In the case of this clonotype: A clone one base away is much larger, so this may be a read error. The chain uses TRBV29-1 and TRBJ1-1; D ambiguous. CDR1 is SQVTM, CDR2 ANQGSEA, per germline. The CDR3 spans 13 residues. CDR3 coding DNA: TGCGGCGTTGGGGAGACCCTGGGCACTGAAGCTTTCTTT. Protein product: CGVGETLGTEAFF.

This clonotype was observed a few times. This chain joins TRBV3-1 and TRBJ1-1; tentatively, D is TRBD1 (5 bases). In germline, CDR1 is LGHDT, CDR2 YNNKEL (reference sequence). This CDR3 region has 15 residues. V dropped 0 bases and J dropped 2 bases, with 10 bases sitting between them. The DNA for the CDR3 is TGTGCCAGCAGCCAAGATAGCGGGGGAAACACTGAAGCTTTCTTT. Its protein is CASSQDSGGNTEAFF.

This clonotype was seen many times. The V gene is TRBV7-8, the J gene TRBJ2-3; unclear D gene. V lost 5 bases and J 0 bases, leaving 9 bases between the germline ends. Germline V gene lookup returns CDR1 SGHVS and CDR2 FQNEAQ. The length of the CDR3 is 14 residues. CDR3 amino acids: CASSLIFSTDTQYF. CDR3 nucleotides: TGTGCCAGCAGCCTCATTTTCAGCACAGATACGCAGTATTTT.

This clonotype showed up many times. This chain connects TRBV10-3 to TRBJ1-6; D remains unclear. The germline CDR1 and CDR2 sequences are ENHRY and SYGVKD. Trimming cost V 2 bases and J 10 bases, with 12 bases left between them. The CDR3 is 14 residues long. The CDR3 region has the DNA TGTGCCATCAGTGAGAACGTTTCAGGATCACCCCTCCACTTT. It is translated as CAISENVSGSPLHF.

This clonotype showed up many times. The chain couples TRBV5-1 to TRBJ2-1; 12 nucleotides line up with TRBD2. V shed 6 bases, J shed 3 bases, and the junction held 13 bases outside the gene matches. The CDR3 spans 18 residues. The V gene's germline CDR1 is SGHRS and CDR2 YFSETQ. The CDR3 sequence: CASTSGLAGTRGYNEQFF. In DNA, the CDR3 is TGCGCCAGCACCTCCGGACTAGCGGGAACTCGAGGCTACAATGAGCAGTTCTTC.

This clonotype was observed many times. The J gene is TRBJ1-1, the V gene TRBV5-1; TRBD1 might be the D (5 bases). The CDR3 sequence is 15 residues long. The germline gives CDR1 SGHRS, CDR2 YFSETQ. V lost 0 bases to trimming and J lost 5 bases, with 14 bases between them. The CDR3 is CASSLVPRQRTEAFF. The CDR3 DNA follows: TGCGCCAGCAGCTTGGTCCCCAGACAGCGTACTGAAGCTTTCTTT.

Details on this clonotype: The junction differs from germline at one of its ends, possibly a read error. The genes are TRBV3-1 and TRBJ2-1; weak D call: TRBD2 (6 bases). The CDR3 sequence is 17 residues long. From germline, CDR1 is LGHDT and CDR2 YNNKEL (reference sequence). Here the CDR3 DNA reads TGTGCCACCAGCCAAGAGGAGGGAGCTCGGGTATACAATGAGCAGTTCTTC. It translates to CATSQEEGARVYNEQFF.

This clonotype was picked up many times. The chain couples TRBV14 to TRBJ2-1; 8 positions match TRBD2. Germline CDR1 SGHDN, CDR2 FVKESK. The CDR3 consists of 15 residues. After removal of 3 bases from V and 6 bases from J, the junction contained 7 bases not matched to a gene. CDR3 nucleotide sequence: TGTGCCAGCAGCCAGGCCGGGACTAGTCTCAATGAGCAGTTCTTC. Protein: CASSQAGTSLNEQFF.

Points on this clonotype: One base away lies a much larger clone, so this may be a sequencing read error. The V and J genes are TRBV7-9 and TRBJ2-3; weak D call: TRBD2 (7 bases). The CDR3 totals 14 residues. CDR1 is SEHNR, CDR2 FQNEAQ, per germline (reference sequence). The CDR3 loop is CASSLFVGGDTQSF. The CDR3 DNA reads TGTGCCAGCAGCTTATTCGTAGGGGGGGATACGCAGTCTTTT.